This T cell receptor beta chain was observed in a study of blood T cell repertoires in COVID-19. V was pared by 2 bases and J by 0 bases, with 9 bases of the junction left unmatched. Germline CDR1 reads GTSNPN; CDR2 reads SVGIG (reference sequence). The CDR3 has 16 amino acids. The table came from immunoSEQ multiplex PCR; TCRdb's copy has only in-frame clones and leaves some out. The sample has fewer than 250,000 clones, 88% seen once. Sequencing was done on a sample of PBMCs or T cells enriched from blood (not recorded which). The chain combines TRBV30 with TRBJ2-5, with 7 bases fitting TRBD2. The source is a woman between 45 and 60 years old with acute COVID-19. The CDR3 region is CAWSLYGGTNQETQYF. Written as DNA, the CDR3 is TGTGCCTGGAGTCTCTACGGTGGGACTAACCAAGAGACCCAGTACTTC.